The 6 T cell receptor beta chains below all came from one sample that was sequenced in a study of chemoradiotherapy in HPV16-positive cancers. Some clones are missing from TCRdb's copy, which holds only in-frame ones; the method was immunoSEQ multiplex PCR. The data show more than 30,000 clones, about 89% seen once. This specimen was blood, taken from a patient who underwent chemoradiotherapy. Every receptor here comes from a human donor with HPV-associated anogenital cancer.

The J gene is TRBJ2-5, the V gene TRBV15; TRBD2 aligns across 11 bases. From germline, CDR1 is LNHNV and CDR2 YYDKDF (reference sequence). The V and J ends lost 0 bases and 4 bases, in that order; junction bases with no gene match: 1. The CDR3 runs to 15 residues. The CDR3 protein is CATSRDLAGGETQYF. The CDR3 nucleotides read TGTGCCACCAGCAGAGATCTAGCGGGGGGAGAGACCCAGTACTTC. The full variable domain, its missing parts supplied by reference TRBV15 and TRBJ2-5, is DAMVIQNPRYQVTQFGKPVTLSCSQTLNHNVMYWYQQKSSQAPKLLFHYYDKDFNNEADTPDNFQSRRPNTSFCFLDIRSPGLGDTAMYLCATSRDLAGGETQYFGPGTRLLVL.

The chain uses TRBV6-5 and TRBJ1-4; D uncertain. Germline V gene sequence: CDR1 MNHEY, CDR2 SVGAGI. Trimming took off 0 bases at V and 8 bases at J, with 10 bases between the two ends. CDR3 length: 14 amino acids. The DNA of the CDR3 is TGTGCCAGCAGTTACTCCGTGTGGCGAGAAAAACTGTTTTTT. Its translation is CASSYSVWREKLFF.

V gene TRBV15 combines with J gene TRBJ2-3; 15 bases are a match to TRBD2. Germline CDR1 reads LNHNV; CDR2 reads YYDKDF (reference sequence). The CDR3 spans 18 residues. V lost 3 bases, J lost 1 base, and 5 bases stayed unmatched. CDR3 amino acids: CATSRGTSGGKRTDTQYF. As DNA, the CDR3 is TGTGCCACCAGCAGGGGGACTAGCGGGGGGAAGCGCACAGATACGCAGTATTTT.

This chain links TRBV4-3 with TRBJ2-3; possible D gene TRBD1, 6 bases. This CDR3 has 16 amino acids. V lost 1 base and J 1 base, leaving 12 bases between the germline ends. Per the germline V gene, CDR1 is LGHNA and CDR2 is YSLEER. The CDR3 loop is CASSQVLGGRTDTQYF. The CDR3 DNA is TGCGCCAGCAGCCAAGTTTTAGGGGGACGCACAGATACGCAGTATTTT.

V is TRBV5-8 and J is TRBJ2-3; D is undetermined. The CDR3 is 11 amino acids. Germline V gives CDR1 SGHTS, CDR2 YDEGEE. Trimming took 2 bases from V and 8 from J, leaving 6 bases between them. The DNA for the CDR3 is TGTGCCAGCAGCTTCAGTCGTACGCAGTATTTT. Protein: CASSFSRTQYF. Variable domain in full (rest from reference TRBV5-8 and TRBJ2-3): EAGVTQSPTHLIKTRGQQATLRCSPISGHTSVYWYQQALGLGLQFLLWYDEGEERNRGNFPPRFSGRQFPNYSSELNVNALELEDSALYLCASSFSRTQYFGPGTRLTVL.

This chain joins TRBV29-1 and TRBJ1-1; 7 nucleotides agree with TRBD1. The CDR3 is 13 amino acids. The germline CDR1 and CDR2 sequences are SQVTM and ANQGSEA. The V and J ends lost 6 bases and 1 base, in that order; junction bases with no gene match: 5. CDR3 DNA: TGCAGCGTCCAGGACAGGTCGAACACTGAAGCTTTCTTT. It yields the protein CSVQDRSNTEAFF. The full variable domain, with the rest looked up from reference TRBV29-1 and TRBJ1-1, is SAVISQKPSRDICQRGTSLTIQCQVDSQVTMMFWYRQQPGQSLTLIATANQGSEATYESGFVIDKFPISRPNLTFSTLTVSNMSPEDSSIYLCSVQDRSNTEAFFGQGTRLTVV.